The 3 T cell receptor beta chains reported below all come from one sample, sequenced in a study of patients and donors after allogeneic stem cell transplantation. TCRdb independently ran MiXCR on the RT-PCR reads; one entry per CDR3 protein. The repertoire consists of approximately 200,000 distinct CDR3 sequences, with roughly two fifths occurring once and the leading ten covering under 14%. The sequenced sample was blood, either unsorted or a sorted T cell fraction (not recorded which). Receptors were obtained from a human donor who was either an allogeneic HSCT recipient or a stem cell or donor lymphocyte infusion donor (not recorded which). It is not recorded whose cells these are; they may come from a transplant donor.

This clonotype was seen once. The V gene is TRBV18, the J gene TRBJ2-7, with D perhaps TRBD1 (6 bases). The CDR3 is 14 residues long. CDR1 and CDR2 from the germline V gene are KGHSH and LQKENI. V lost 3 bases and J 2 bases, leaving 11 bases between the germline ends. The CDR3 reads CASSPQGTTYEQYF. The DNA for the CDR3 is TGTGCCAGCTCACCTCAGGGGACAACCTACGAGCAGTACTTC.

The chain carries TRBV10-3 and TRBJ1-6; a possible D gene is TRBD1 (6 bases). Germline V gene data show CDR1 as ENHRY and CDR2 as SYGVKD. There are 15 residues in the CDR3. Trimming cost V 4 bases and J 8 bases, with 15 bases left between them. The CDR3 nucleotides are TGTGCCATCAGTGGGACAGCCGGAGGAGATTCACCCCTCCACTTT. Translating it yields CAISGTAGGDSPLHF.

This clonotype was counted once. The chain links TRBV28 to TRBJ2-7, with D perhaps TRBD1 (6 bases). The CDR3 has 14 amino acids. Trimming left V 7 bases short and J 3 bases short, with 16 bases between. In germline, CDR1 is MDHEN, CDR2 SYDVKM. In nucleotides, the CDR3 is TGTGCCAGCACCCCGACAGGAATTCTCTACGAGCAGTACTTC. It encodes CASTPTGILYEQYF.